The 27 T cell receptor beta chains presented below share a single source sample, sequenced in a study of shared clonotypes between healthy human individuals. The repertoire was sequenced with immunoSEQ multiplex PCR; TCRdb's copy has only in-frame clones and lacks some. This table has approximately 700,000 clones, approximately 73% appearing once. Material for sequencing was memory CD4+ T cells sorted from blood. Indicated subset: CD45RA-negative fraction. The receptors shown here come from a woman aged 30 to 39 in good health.

This rearrangement joins TRBV19 to TRBJ1-4; D remains ambiguous. Trimming left V 6 bases short and J 6 bases short, with 8 bases between. The CDR3 is made up of 12 amino acids. In germline, CDR1 is LNHDA, CDR2 SQIVND (reference sequence). This chain's CDR3 is CASSHKDEKLFF. The CDR3 region has the DNA TGTGCCAGTAGCCACAAGGATGAAAAACTGTTTTTT.

The J gene is TRBJ2-3, the V gene TRBV2; 14 bases fit TRBD2. CDR1 is SNHLY, CDR2 FYNNEI, per germline. CDR3 size: 15 residues. V lost 5 bases and J lost 9; bases outside the gene matches: 7. This CDR3 reads CASSTGTSGSGTQYF. In DNA form, the CDR3 reads TGTGCCAGCAGTACCGGGACTAGCGGGAGCGGAACGCAGTATTTT. Full variable domain (rest looked up from reference TRBV2 and TRBJ2-3): EPEVTQTPSHQVTQMGQEVILRCVPISNHLYFYWYRQILGQKVEFLVSFYNNEISEKSEIFDDQFSVERPDGSNFTLKIRSTKLEDSAMYFCASSTGTSGSGTQYFGPGTRLTVL.

V usage is TRBV13 and J usage is TRBJ1-1; D is ambiguous. V was shortened by 3 bases and J by 1 base, with 9 bases between the two germline ends. CDR3 size: 14 residues. Germline V gene lookup returns CDR1 PRHDT and CDR2 FYEKMQ (reference sequence). CDR3 amino acids: CASSFVNSNTEAFF. CDR3 sequence (DNA): TGTGCCAGCAGCTTTGTGAACTCGAACACTGAAGCTTTCTTT.

V and J are TRBV5-4 and TRBJ2-3; TRBD2 matches at 12 bases. Germline assignment: CDR1 SGHNT and CDR2 YYREEE (reference sequence). The CDR3 is made up of 19 amino acids. J lost 1 base, V lost 4 bases, and 13 bases had no gene match. CDR3 sequence: CASSGNSPSGRARTDTQYF. Written as DNA, the CDR3 is TGTGCCAGCAGCGGCAATTCCCCTAGCGGGAGGGCCCGCACAGATACGCAGTATTTT.

The chain links TRBV5-1 to TRBJ2-2, with no clear D. The V end was cut by 0 bases, the J end by 0 bases, with 9 bases between. CDR1 SGHRS and CDR2 YFSETQ come from the germline V gene. The CDR3 consists of 16 residues. In DNA form, the CDR3 reads TGCGCCAGCAGCTTGGCGGTCCACACGAACACCGGGGAGCTGTTTTTT. Its protein product is CASSLAVHTNTGELFF.

The V call is TRBV5-4, the J call TRBJ2-1; D remains unclear. This CDR3 comprises 11 residues. CDR1 is SGHNT and CDR2 is YYREEE in the germline V gene (reference sequence). V lost 1 base and J lost 8, with 4 bases in between. CDR3 protein: CASSLMDEQFF. As DNA, the CDR3 is TGTGCCAGCAGCTTGATGGATGAGCAGTTCTTC.

This chain links TRBV15 with TRBJ2-7; D is perhaps TRBD1 (6 bases). Germline V CDR1 and CDR2: LNHNV, YYDKDF (reference sequence). This CDR3 contains 16 residues. V lost 0 bases and J lost 0, with 12 bases in between. CDR3 in DNA: TGTGCCACCAGCAGAGATCGGACAGCGAGCTCCTACGAGCAGTACTTC. It specifies CATSRDRTASSYEQYF. The entire variable domain, with the rest obtained from reference TRBV15 and TRBJ2-7, is as follows: DAMVIQNPRYQVTQFGKPVTLSCSQTLNHNVMYWYQQKSSQAPKLLFHYYDKDFNNEADTPDNFQSRRPNTSFCFLDIRSPGLGDTAMYLCATSRDRTASSYEQYFGPGTRLTVT.

The chain has TRBV19 and TRBJ1-5; a possible D gene is TRBD1 (6 bases). CDR1 LNHDA and CDR2 SQIVND come from the germline V gene (reference sequence). The CDR3 sequence is 15 residues long. Trimming took off 6 bases at V and 8 bases at J, with 20 bases between the two ends. CDR3 DNA: TGTGCCAGTAGCATCAGGGGTGCTTACAAGAAGCCCCAGCATTTT. Translating gives CASSIRGAYKKPQHF. Drawing the rest from reference TRBV19 and TRBJ1-5, the complete variable domain is DGGITQSPKYLFRKEGQNVTLSCEQNLNHDAMYWYRQDPGQGLRLIYYSQIVNDFQKGDIAEGYSVSREKKESFPLTVTSAQKNPTAFYLCASSIRGAYKKPQHFGDGTRLSIL.

This clone was picked up one time. The CDR3 spells CASSSDDREYNYGYTF. CDR3 DNA sequence: TGTGCCAGCAGTTCGGACGACAGGGAGTACAACTATGGCTACACCTTC. The chain recombines TRBV28 with TRBJ1-2; 7 nucleotides align to TRBD1. V shed 4 bases and J 2 bases; nucleotides not matched to a gene: 10. This CDR3 is 16 amino acids long. The germline gives CDR1 MDHEN, CDR2 SYDVKM.

V usage is TRBV9 and J usage is TRBJ2-3, with a weak D call TRBD2 (5 bases). CDR3 length equals 12 residues. The germline gives CDR1 SGDLS, CDR2 YYNGEE. V dropped 2 bases and J dropped 5 bases, with 6 bases sitting between them. This CDR3 is CASSVSGDTQYF. DNA for the CDR3: TGTGCCAGCAGCGTCAGCGGAGATACGCAGTATTTT.

There are a few counts of this clone. This sequence joins TRBV7-9 and TRBJ2-3; D may be TRBD1 or TRBD2 (5 bases each). V was trimmed by 3 bases and J by 4 bases, leaving 11 bases between them. There are 14 residues in the CDR3. Germline V lookup: CDR1 SEHNR, CDR2 FQNEAQ (reference sequence). The CDR3 DNA reads as TGTGCCAGCAGCTTGTCAGGGAGTTCAGATACGCAGTATTTT. This gives the protein CASSLSGSSDTQYF.

The chain joins TRBV25-1 to TRBJ2-1; D not certain. V dropped 3 bases and J dropped 6 bases, with 0 bases sitting between them. This CDR3 contains 10 residues. Germline assignment: CDR1 MGHDK and CDR2 SYGVNS. The CDR3 nucleotides read TGTGCCAGCAGTGACAATGAGCAGTTCTTC. It encodes CASSDNEQFF.

V is TRBV5-1 and J is TRBJ1-1; 8 positions agree with TRBD1. With V trimmed by 0 bases and J by 1 base, 5 bases remained unmatched. Per germline, CDR1 SGHRS and CDR2 YFSETQ. The CDR3 loop spans 16 amino acids. The CDR3: CASSLASGQGNTEAFF. In nucleotides, the CDR3 is TGCGCCAGCAGCTTGGCCTCAGGACAGGGGAACACTGAAGCTTTCTTT. Drawing the rest from reference TRBV5-1 and TRBJ1-1, the complete variable domain is KAGVTQTPRYLIKTRGQQVTLSCSPISGHRSVSWYQQTPGQGLQFLFEYFSETQRNKGNFPGRFSGRQFSNSRSEMNVSTLELGDSALYLCASSLASGQGNTEAFFGQGTRLTVV.

On this clone: With only one base between it and a far larger clone, this is likely a read error. Different DNA sequences within this sample yield the same CDR3. This rearrangement joins TRBV4-1 to TRBJ2-7; D unresolved. The CDR3 extends over 14 amino acids. Germline CDR1 MGHRA, CDR2 YSYEKL. DNA of the CDR3: TGCGCCAGCAGCCAAGCCAAACCGCCCTACGAGCAGTACTTT. This encodes CASSQAKPPYEQYF.

For the CDR3, the DNA is TGTGCCAGCAGCTTCTCCTACGGGAGCGTCTACGAGCAGTACTTC. This gives the protein CASSFSYGSVYEQYF. The chain links TRBV11-3 to TRBJ2-7, with a weak D call TRBD2 (6 bases). The CDR3 runs to 15 residues. V was trimmed by 3 bases and J by 3 bases, leaving 15 bases between them. The germline gives CDR1 SGHNT, CDR2 YENEEA.

The chain joins TRBV6-1 to TRBJ1-1; D is unclear. The V end was cut by 1 base, the J end by 0 bases, with 6 bases between. CDR1 is MNHNS, CDR2 SASEGT, per germline. This CDR3 has 14 residues. In DNA, the CDR3 is TGTGCCAGCAGTGAAGGACGGTTGAACACTGAAGCTTTCTTT. Translated: CASSEGRLNTEAFF.

V and J are TRBV27 and TRBJ2-1, with TRBD2 matching over 14 bases. V shed 6 bases and J 3 bases; nucleotides not matched to a gene: 4. Germline lookup yields CDR1 MNHEY and CDR2 SMNVEV (reference sequence). The CDR3 runs to 16 residues. In DNA, the CDR3 is TGTGCCAGCAGGGGACTAGCGGGAGCTGGCTACAATGAGCAGTTCTTC. Translation: CASRGLAGAGYNEQFF.

There are a few counts of this clone. The chain is built from TRBV27 and TRBJ2-1, with 10 bases matching TRBD2. The CDR3 runs 15 residues. Germline CDR1 reads MNHEY; CDR2 reads SMNVEV (reference sequence). V lost 4 bases, J lost 12 bases, and 12 bases stayed unmatched. As DNA, the CDR3 is TGTGCCAGCAGTTCATCAGCGGGGGGGGATCTTGGGCAGTTCTTC. It is translated as CASSSSAGGDLGQFF.

This clone has more than one count but fewer than ten. This rearrangement joins TRBV5-8 to TRBJ1-1; 10 bases are a match to TRBD1. Trimming took 4 bases from V and 2 from J; bases not matched to a gene: 5. Germline CDR1 reads SGHTS; CDR2 reads YDEGEE. The CDR3 totals 15 residues. Written as DNA, the CDR3 is TGTGCCAGCAGCGGGACAGGGGTCTTCAACACTGAAGCTTTCTTT. It translates to CASSGTGVFNTEAFF.

The J gene is TRBJ2-7, the V gene TRBV7-9, with D possibly being TRBD2 (6 bases). With 1 base removed from V and 2 bases from J, the gap between germline ends came to 12 bases. Germline CDR1 is SEHNR and CDR2 is FQNEAQ (reference sequence). The length of the CDR3 is 15 residues. The DNA for the CDR3 is TGTGCCAGCAGCTTAGTGTGGGGGGAGACCTACGAGCAGTACTTC. Amino acid sequence: CASSLVWGETYEQYF.

A remark on this clone: The same CDR3 arises from other DNA sequences in this sample as well. V is TRBV5-4 and J is TRBJ2-2; the match to TRBD2 covers 11 bases. Per the germline V gene, CDR1 is SGHNT and CDR2 is YYREEE (reference sequence). CDR3 length equals 16 residues. J gave up 1 base and V 3 bases, and 2 bases lay outside the gene matches. The chain's CDR3 is CASSSGTSGNTGELFF. Here the CDR3 DNA reads TGTGCCAGCAGCTCCGGGACTAGCGGGAACACCGGGGAGCTGTTTTTT.

The rearrangement uses TRBV25-1 and TRBJ2-2; D remains unclear. The germline gives CDR1 MGHDK, CDR2 SYGVNS. V shed 3 bases and J shed 8 bases, with 7 bases lying between them. There are 12 residues in the CDR3. For the CDR3, the DNA is TGTGCCAGCAGTGAGTTGCGGGGGGAGCTGTTTTTT. Its translation: CASSELRGELFF.

The sample holds a few counts of this clone. This CDR3 is also generated by other DNA sequences in the sample. The genes are TRBV5-1 and TRBJ2-1, with 9 positions matching TRBD1. There are 15 residues in the CDR3. Germline V CDR1 and CDR2: SGHRS, YFSETQ. Unmatched junction bases numbered 9, after V lost 4 bases and J lost 7 bases. CDR3 protein: CASSQGDRDSNEQFF. CDR3 in DNA: TGCGCCAGCAGCCAGGGGGACAGGGACTCGAATGAGCAGTTCTTC.

The V gene is TRBV18, the J gene TRBJ1-2; D is perhaps TRBD1 (6 bases). V gave up 2 bases and J gave up 6 bases, with 10 bases separating them. The CDR3 spans 13 residues. Germline CDR1 reads KGHSH; CDR2 reads LQKENI. The CDR3 protein is CASSPGGDNGYTF. The CDR3 nucleotides are TGTGCCAGCTCACCAGGGGGCGACAATGGCTACACCTTC.

This chain connects TRBV5-4 to TRBJ2-7; TRBD2 matches at 10 bases. The length of the CDR3 is 16 residues. The ends lost 4 bases at V and 0 bases at J; junction bases unmatched: 7. CDR1 and CDR2 from the germline V gene are SGHNT and YYREEE (reference sequence). The CDR3 protein is CASSEQTSGYSYEQYF. DNA of the CDR3: TGTGCCAGCAGCGAGCAGACTAGCGGGTACTCCTACGAGCAGTACTTC.

This clone was detected only a few times. The chain is built from TRBV25-1 and TRBJ1-2; D is uncertain. The V gene's germline CDR1 is MGHDK and CDR2 SYGVNS. Between the trimmed V and J ends, which lost 3 bases and 7 bases, there was a span of 18 bases. The CDR3 is made up of 15 amino acids. CDR3 bases: TGTGCCAGCAGTGACCGAACGGGCTGGACGGGTGGCTACACCTTC. This sequence encodes CASSDRTGWTGGYTF.

The V and J genes are TRBV29-1 and TRBJ2-2; D may be TRBD1 or TRBD2 (5 bases each). CDR1 is SQVTM, CDR2 ANQGSEA, per germline. The germline V and J ends were trimmed by 0 bases and 3 bases, with 8 bases remaining between them. This CDR3 region has 14 residues. CDR3 bases: TGCAGCGTTGAAGAAGGGACCCACACCGGGGAGCTGTTTTTT. Its protein product is CSVEEGTHTGELFF.